This T cell receptor beta chain was observed in a study of cytomegalovirus exposure and HLA in healthy donors. The germline CDR1 and CDR2 sequences are MGHRA and YSYEKL. The CDR3 extends over 18 amino acids. V gave up 4 bases and J gave up 0 bases, with 19 bases separating them. PCR was performed using 60 Vbeta and 13 Jbeta primers. Generated by immunoSEQ multiplex PCR, the TCRdb table keeps only in-frame clones and is missing some. The sample lists 100,000 to 150,000 clones; around 72% were seen once. The chain has TRBV4-1 and TRBJ1-3, with D unresolved. Sequences were obtained from PBMCs. The TCR sequence derives from a man aged 25-45 years in good health and CMV-seronegative. The CDR3 DNA sequence: TGCGCCAGCAGCCTCGAGCCATCGGTGGAGGCCTCTGGAAACACCATATATTTT. Residues: CASSLEPSVEASGNTIYF.